This TCR beta chain originates from a study of shared clonotypes between healthy human individuals. Across the study: A donor's plate count was three for CD4 naive and three for CD4 memory; CD8 naive had two and CD8 memory one.

V was trimmed by 0 bases and J by 6 bases, leaving 11 bases between them. The germline CDR1 and CDR2 sequences are SGDLS and YYNGEE. This CDR3 has 14 amino acids. Original processing methods: Sequence data from immunoSEQ were junction-only and lacked quality scores; consequently, filtering differed. Some clones are missing from TCRdb's copy, which holds only in-frame ones; the method was immunoSEQ multiplex PCR. That table supplies the V and J calls and clone size; D and trimming were determined from the DNA. The sample carries 1,500,000 or so clones, roughly 98.5% recorded once. A word on this clone: Antigen unknown.

Study-wide results and caveats: The donor pool, a small one, limited the genetic and exposure-history diversity represented. Naive CD4 clonotype sharing across a handful of donors was about 5%.

The TCR comes from a man in his thirties or forties in good health. The J gene is TRBJ2-3, the V gene TRBV9; D not resolved. Specimen: naive CD4+ T cells sorted from blood. Indicated subset: CD45RA+ positively selected. This CDR3 reads CASSVEVRSDTQYF. The DNA for the CDR3 is TGTGCCAGCAGCGTAGAGGTCAGGTCGGATACGCAGTATTTT.